These 15 T cell receptor beta chains originate from one sample sequenced in a study of CD8+ T cells in alopecia areata. The sequencing template was cDNA reverse transcribed from extracted RNA. The repertoire was sequenced with immunoSEQ multiplex PCR; TCRdb's copy has only in-frame clones and lacks some. The table has about 270,000 clones, approximately 60% seen once. The treatment: oral pan-JAK inhibitor, 5-10 mg twice daily. The sequencing used CD4+ T cells sorted from blood, collected around week 53, from a patient treated with tofacitinib. The receptors were sampled from a human donor with alopecia areata.

This sequence joins TRBV5-4 and TRBJ2-2, with D possibly being TRBD2 (5 bases). Trimming removed 4 bases at V and 7 bases at J, with 23 bases between. The germline gives CDR1 SGHNT, CDR2 YYREEE (reference sequence). This CDR3 is 17 amino acids long. CDR3 DNA: TGTGCCAGCAGCCCCCCCGGGATCGCTCGATCCGGCGGGGAGCTGTTTTTT. Translation: CASSPPGIARSGGELFF.

The V call is TRBV7-6, the J call TRBJ2-3, with a tentative D call TRBD2 (6 bases). CDR1 is SGHVS and CDR2 is FNYEAQ in the germline V gene. The V and J ends lost 2 bases and 1 base respectively, with 16 bases between them. CDR3 length equals 17 residues. The CDR3 bases are TGTGCCAGCAGCTTAACTCTTGGGCGGGGCGGCACAGATACGCAGTATTTT. Protein sequence: CASSLTLGRGGTDTQYF.

This chain uses TRBV29-1 with TRBJ2-1, with unresolved D. The CDR3 covers 11 residues. V lost 2 bases, J lost 4 bases, and 3 bases lay in between. Germline CDR1 SQVTM, CDR2 ANQGSEA. The CDR3: CSVEKYNEQFF. CDR3 DNA sequence: TGCAGCGTTGAAAAATACAATGAGCAGTTCTTC.

The chain joins TRBV4-3 to TRBJ1-6; D is possibly TRBD1 (5 bases). The V end was cut by 0 bases, the J end by 7 bases, with 19 bases between. The CDR3 is 18 residues long. From germline, CDR1 is LGHNA and CDR2 YSLEER. This CDR3 is CASSQDNPRGATNSPLHF. The DNA for the CDR3 is TGCGCCAGCAGCCAAGATAACCCCAGAGGGGCTACGAATTCACCCCTCCACTTT.

CDR3 protein: CASSLETAGGETQYF. CDR3 DNA: TGCGCCAGCAGCTTGGAGACTGCTGGAGGAGAGACCCAGTACTTC. This chain connects TRBV5-1 to TRBJ2-5; D is perhaps TRBD2 (5 bases). Germline values: CDR1 SGHRS, CDR2 YFSETQ. This CDR3 comprises 15 residues. With 0 bases removed from V and 4 bases from J, the gap between germline ends came to 13 bases.

A single count supports this clone. The CDR3 region is CASSEVGEETQYF. CDR3 nucleotide sequence: TGTGCCAGCAGTGAAGTAGGGGAGGAGACCCAGTACTTC. The gene calls are TRBV2 and TRBJ2-5, with D perhaps matching TRBD1 or TRBD2 (5 bases each). Germline lookup yields CDR1 SNHLY and CDR2 FYNNEI. The V gene lost 1 base and the J gene lost 5 bases, with 8 bases spanning the gap. There are 13 residues in the CDR3.

The genes are TRBV25-1 and TRBJ2-3; D gene unclear. The V gene lost 6 bases and the J gene lost 7 bases, with 11 bases spanning the gap. The CDR3 contains 12 residues. Germline CDR1 MGHDK, CDR2 SYGVNS. The CDR3 nucleotides are TGTGCCAGCAGGCTGGATTGGCATACGCAGTATTTT. Translation: CASRLDWHTQYF.

This clone was seen a handful of times. The chain links TRBV5-6 to TRBJ2-1; TRBD2 might be the D (5 bases). The CDR3 is 15 amino acids. Germline V gives CDR1 SGHDT, CDR2 YYEEEE. Deletions cut 2 bases from V and 6 bases from J, with 15 bases between. Here the CDR3 DNA reads TGTGCCAGCAGCTTAGAACAGAGGGCGATCAATGAGCAGTTCTTC. As protein: CASSLEQRAINEQFF.

This chain uses TRBV4-3 with TRBJ1-2; D is unclear. The CDR3 consists of 15 residues. V was trimmed by 0 bases and J by 3 bases, leaving 11 bases between them. CDR1 is LGHNA and CDR2 is YSLEER in the germline V gene. CDR3 protein: CASSQDGSKDYGYTF. Here the CDR3 DNA reads TGCGCCAGCAGCCAAGATGGCAGCAAGGACTATGGCTACACCTTC.

This chain uses TRBV4-1 with TRBJ2-2, with 12 bases aligning to TRBD2. V was clipped by 1 base and J by 1 base; unmatched bases: 13. In germline, CDR1 is MGHRA, CDR2 YSYEKL. The CDR3 consists of 21 residues. The CDR3, as DNA: TGCGCCAGCAGCCAAGTGTCCGGACTAGCGGGGCCTAAACTGAACACCGGGGAGCTGTTTTTT. The encoded protein is CASSQVSGLAGPKLNTGELFF.

This clone was detected once. The chain carries TRBV6-1 and TRBJ1-2; 7 nucleotides line up with TRBD1. This CDR3 has 12 amino acids. Germline V gives CDR1 MNHNS, CDR2 SASEGT. V shed 10 bases, J shed 5 bases, and the junction held 7 bases outside the gene matches. DNA for the CDR3: TGTGCCACCCAGGACAGGCGGTATGGCTACACCTTC. This codes for CATQDRRYGYTF.

The J gene is TRBJ1-3, the V gene TRBV29-1; no clear D. The CDR3 spans 14 residues. V shed 4 bases and J shed 0 bases, with 10 bases lying between them. Germline CDR1 reads SQVTM; CDR2 reads ANQGSEA. In DNA form, the CDR3 reads TGCAGCGTTGGGGATATAGGCTCTGGAAACACCATATATTTT. Amino acid sequence: CSVGDIGSGNTIYF. Variable domain in full (rest from reference TRBV29-1 and TRBJ1-3): SAVISQKPSRDICQRGTSLTIQCQVDSQVTMMFWYRQQPGQSLTLIATANQGSEATYESGFVIDKFPISRPNLTFSTLTVSNMSPEDSSIYLCSVGDIGSGNTIYFGEGSWLTVV.

Note on this clone: Other nucleotide sequences from this sample produce the same CDR3. V gene TRBV30 combines with J gene TRBJ2-2; D not certain. Trimming took off 3 bases at V and 1 base at J, with 6 bases between the two ends. Germline V gives CDR1 GTSNPN, CDR2 SVGIG (reference sequence). CDR3 size: 13 residues. The CDR3 reads CAWSRQNTGELFF. CDR3 coding DNA: TGTGCCTGGAGCCGACAGAACACCGGGGAGCTGTTTTTT.

This clone occurred a few times. The chain employs TRBV6-1 and TRBJ1-2, with D possibly TRBD1 on 5 matching bases. V dropped 5 bases and J dropped 8 bases, with 18 bases sitting between them. The CDR3 is made up of 14 amino acids. Germline CDR1 and CDR2: MNHNS and SASEGT. Written as DNA, the CDR3 is TGTGCCAGCAGTCCGGGGGGATCCTTTCCCGGCTACACCTTC. This sequence encodes CASSPGGSFPGYTF.

There are a few counts of this clone. The chain employs TRBV5-1 and TRBJ2-2; D not certain. The CDR3 has 14 residues. Looked up from germline, CDR1 is SGHRS and CDR2 is YFSETQ. V gave up 4 bases and J gave up 5 bases, with 12 bases separating them. CDR3 nucleotide sequence: TGCGCCAGCAGCGATGGGTCTTGGACCGGGGAGCTGTTTTTT. This sequence encodes CASSDGSWTGELFF.